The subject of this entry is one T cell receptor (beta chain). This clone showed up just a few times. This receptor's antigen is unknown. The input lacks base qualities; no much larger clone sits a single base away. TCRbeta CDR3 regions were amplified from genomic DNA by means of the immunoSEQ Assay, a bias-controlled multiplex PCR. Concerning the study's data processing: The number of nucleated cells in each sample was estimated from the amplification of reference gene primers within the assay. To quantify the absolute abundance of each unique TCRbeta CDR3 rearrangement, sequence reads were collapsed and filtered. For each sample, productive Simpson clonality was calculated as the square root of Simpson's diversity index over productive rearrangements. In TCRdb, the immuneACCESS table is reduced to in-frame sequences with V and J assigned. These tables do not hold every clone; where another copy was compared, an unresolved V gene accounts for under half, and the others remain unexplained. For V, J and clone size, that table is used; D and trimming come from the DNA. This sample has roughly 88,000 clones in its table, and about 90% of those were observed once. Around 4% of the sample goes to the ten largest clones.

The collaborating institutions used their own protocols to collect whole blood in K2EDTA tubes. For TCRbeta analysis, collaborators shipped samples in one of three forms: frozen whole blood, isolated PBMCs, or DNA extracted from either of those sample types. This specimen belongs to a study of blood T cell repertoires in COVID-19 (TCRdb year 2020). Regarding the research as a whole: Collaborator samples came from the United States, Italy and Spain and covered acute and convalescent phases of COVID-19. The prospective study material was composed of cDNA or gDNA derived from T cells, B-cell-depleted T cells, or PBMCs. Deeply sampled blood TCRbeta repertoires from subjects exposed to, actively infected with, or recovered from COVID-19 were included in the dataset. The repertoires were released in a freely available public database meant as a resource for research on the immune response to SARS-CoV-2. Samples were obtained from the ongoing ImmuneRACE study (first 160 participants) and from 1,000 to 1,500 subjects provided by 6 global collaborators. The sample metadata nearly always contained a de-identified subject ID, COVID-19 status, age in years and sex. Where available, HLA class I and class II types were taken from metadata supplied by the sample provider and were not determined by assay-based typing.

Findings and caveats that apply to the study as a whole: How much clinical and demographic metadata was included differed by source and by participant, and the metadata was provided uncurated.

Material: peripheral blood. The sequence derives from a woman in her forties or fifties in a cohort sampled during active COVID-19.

Read as DNA, the sequence is TGTGCCAGCAGTTCCGGGACAGGGGCCTACAATGAGCAGTTCTTC. This is translated as CASSSGTGAYNEQFF. The V gene is TRBV6-4 and the J gene is TRBJ2-1, with TRBD1 matching 10 junction bases. The CDR3 holds 15 amino acids from the cysteine to the phenylalanine. Kept here is only the CDR3 DNA, which spans 45 bases and is read in frame from base 1. Compared with germline, V lacks 5 bases and J lacks 2 bases; bases without a gene match: 3. CDR1 and CDR2, looked up from the germline V gene, are MRHNA and SNTAGT.